The clone carrying this T cell receptor beta chain has a count of ten or more. What it recognizes is unknown. Template switching added a universal primer binding site, and final cDNA carried unique molecular identifiers. In TCRdb, the 5' RACE reads were re-called with MiXCR into one record per CDR3 protein. In the table there are 1.5 million to 2 million distinct CDR3 sequences, under 35% of which are singletons. V lost 4 bases, J lost 4 bases, and 12 bases stayed unmatched. CDR1 is DFQATT, CDR2 SNEGSKA, per germline (reference sequence). CDR3 length: 15 amino acids. The data were taken from a study of identical twins. Study results and caveats: There is a chance that invariant MAIT and iNKT cells partially muddied zero-insertion analyses. The abundant beta clonotypes from cord blood had fewer insertions, and memory repertoires had none of this.

Sequencing was carried out using cord blood. This receptor was taken from a newborn girl in good health. This sequence joins TRBV20-1 and TRBJ1-2, with 7 bases matching TRBD1. CDR3 residues: CSAILRQGSGYGYTF. CDR3 in DNA: TGCAGTGCTATCCTCCGACAGGGATCGGGCTATGGCTACACCTTC.